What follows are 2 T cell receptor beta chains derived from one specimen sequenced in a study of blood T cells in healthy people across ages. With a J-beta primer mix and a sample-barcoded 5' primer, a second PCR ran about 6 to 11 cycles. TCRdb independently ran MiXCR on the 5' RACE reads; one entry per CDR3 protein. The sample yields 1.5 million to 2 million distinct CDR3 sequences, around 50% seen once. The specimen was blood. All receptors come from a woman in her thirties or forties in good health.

CDR3 nucleotide sequence: TGCAGTGCTAGAGTTTCGGGACGGAGAAACACTGAAGCTTTCTTT. This translates into CSARVSGRRNTEAFF. The V call is TRBV20-1, the J call TRBJ1-1, with D perhaps TRBD1 (5 bases). The V gene lost 1 base and the J gene lost 2 bases, with 14 bases spanning the gap. The germline V gene has CDR1 DFQATT and CDR2 SNEGSKA (reference sequence). The CDR3 covers 15 residues.

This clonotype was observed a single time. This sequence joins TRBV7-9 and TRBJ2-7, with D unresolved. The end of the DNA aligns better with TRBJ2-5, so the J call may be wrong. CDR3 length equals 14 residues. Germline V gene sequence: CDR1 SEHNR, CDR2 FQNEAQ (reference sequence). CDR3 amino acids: CASSSEHPRETQYF. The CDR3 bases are TGTGCCAGCAGCTCAGAACATCCCCGTGAGACCCAGTACTTC.